This is a list of T cell receptor beta chains from one sample in a study of blood T cell repertoires in COVID-19. The method was immunoSEQ multiplex PCR; TCRdb's version includes in-frame clones alone and lacks a portion of them. The profile covers around 480,000 clones, with roughly 87% appearing a single time and roughly 0.7% taken by the ten largest. The sequencing sample was made of PBMCs or T cells enriched from blood (not recorded which). These receptors were taken from a woman aged 18-35 years who had recovered from COVID-19. Both conserved end residues are part of each CDR3. The D gene is left open where the match is weak. Clone size, where shown, is once, few, many, or a class for clones that have expanded.

V: TRBV10-3; J: TRBJ1-4; size: .; D: .; CDR3: CATGVSLGEKLFF; DNA: TGTGCCACGGGGGTTAGCCTGGGAGAAAAACTGTTTTTT
V: TRBV19; J: TRBJ1-1; size: .; D: .; CDR3: CASSPVQFMNTEAFF; DNA: TGTGCCAGTAGCCCAGTCCAGTTTATGAACACTGAAGCTTTCTTT
V: TRBV21-1; J: TRBJ1-2; size: .; D: .; CDR3: CASTDPQQGFYGYTF; DNA: TGTGCCAGCACCGACCCCCAACAGGGGTTCTATGGCTACACCTTC
V: TRBV27; J: TRBJ1-6; size: .; D: TRBD1; CDR3: CASSLRTGEPLHF; DNA: TGTGCCAGCAGTTTAAGGACAGGGGAACCCCTCCACTTT
V: TRBV7-9; J: TRBJ1-1; size: .; D: .; CDR3: CASSGGVNTEAFF; DNA: TGTGCCAGCAGCGGGGGGGTGAACACTGAAGCTTTCTTT
V: TRBV6-5; J: TRBJ2-7; size: .; D: TRBD1; CDR3: CASGQGYEQYF; DNA: TGTGCCAGCGGACAGGGGTACGAGCAGTACTTC
V: TRBV5-1; J: TRBJ1-5; size: few; D: .; CDR3: CASSPEGHFSNQPQHF; DNA: TGCGCCAGCAGCCCAGAAGGACACTTTAGCAATCAGCCCCAGCATTTT
V: TRBV3-1/TRBV3-2; J: TRBJ1-2; size: .; D: .; CDR3: CASSHRESNYGYTF; DNA: TGTGCCAGCAGCCACCGGGAATCCAACTATGGCTACACCTTC
V: TRBV12-5; J: TRBJ1-1; size: .; D: TRBD1; CDR3: CASGAGDRGTEAFF; DNA: TGTGCTAGTGGGGCGGGGGACAGGGGAACTGAAGCTTTCTTT
V: TRBV2; J: TRBJ2-7; size: .; D: TRBD1; CDR3: CASSARTGDEQYF; DNA: TGTGCCAGCAGTGCGCGGACAGGGGACGAGCAGTACTTC
V: TRBV10-3; J: TRBJ1-2; size: .; D: TRBD1; CDR3: CAISEARDRDRYGYTF; DNA: TGTGCCATCAGTGAGGCACGGGACAGGGATCGGTATGGCTACACCTTC
V: TRBV11-2; J: TRBJ2-5; size: .; D: .; CDR3: CASSSFDTASQETQYF; DNA: TGTGCCAGCAGCTCCTTCGATACGGCTAGCCAAGAGACCCAGTACTTC
V: TRBV30; J: TRBJ2-1; size: .; D: .; CDR3: CAWSVNQGNEQFF; DNA: TGTGCCTGGAGTGTAAATCAGGGCAATGAGCAGTTCTTC
V: TRBV7-9; J: TRBJ1-1; size: .; D: .; CDR3: CASSPEGETEAFF; DNA: TGTGCCAGCAGCCCCGAGGGGGAAACTGAAGCTTTCTTT
V: TRBV12-3/TRBV12-4; J: TRBJ1-4; size: .; D: .; CDR3: CASRLYYNEKLFF; DNA: TGTGCCAGCAGGCTATACTATAATGAAAAACTGTTTTTT
V: TRBV19; J: TRBJ2-7; size: .; D: .; CDR3: CASSIGADEQYF; DNA: TGTGCCAGTAGTATTGGGGCGGACGAGCAGTACTTC
V: TRBV6-5; J: TRBJ1-1; size: .; D: .; CDR3: CASRSRVYTSEAFF; DNA: TGTGCCAGCAGGAGCAGGGTCTACACGTCTGAAGCTTTCTTT
V: TRBV6-2/TRBV6-3; J: TRBJ1-1; size: .; D: TRBD1; CDR3: CASSYSLGQGRRYTEAFF; DNA: TGTGCCAGCAGTTACTCCCTAGGACAGGGGCGGAGGTACACTGAAGCTTTCTTT
V: TRBV3-1/TRBV3-2; J: TRBJ2-1; size: .; D: TRBD2; CDR3: CASSRSGEQFF; DNA: TGTGCCAGCAGCCGTAGCGGGGAGCAGTTCTTC
V: TRBV6-5; J: TRBJ1-2; size: .; D: TRBD1; CDR3: CASSWTGEGGYTF; DNA: TGTGCCAGCAGTTGGACAGGGGAGGGAGGCTACACCTTC
V: TRBV9; J: TRBJ2-3; size: .; D: .; CDR3: CASSPESAVGGADTQYF; DNA: TGTGCCAGCAGCCCCGAGTCAGCGGTTGGTGGGGCAGATACGCAGTATTTT
V: TRBV4-1; J: TRBJ1-1; size: few; D: .; CDR3: CASSQARGNTEAFF; DNA: TGCGCCAGCAGCCAAGCTAGAGGGAACACTGAAGCTTTCTTT
V: TRBV5-1; J: TRBJ1-4; size: .; D: .; CDR3: CASSLTGREGLFF; DNA: TGCGCCAGCAGCTTGACAGGGAGGGAAGGACTGTTTTTT
V: TRBV27; J: TRBJ2-7; size: few; D: TRBD1; CDR3: CASSLKGQMAYEQYF; DNA: TGTGCCAGCAGTCTAAAGGGACAGATGGCCTACGAGCAGTACTTC
V: TRBV30; J: TRBJ1-1; size: .; D: .; CDR3: CAWSLQANEAFF; DNA: TGTGCCTGGAGTCTACAGGCCAATGAAGCTTTCTTT